This TCR beta chain was obtained from a study of T cell responses to AZD1222 COVID-19 vaccine. Only in-frame clones appear in the TCRdb table, and some are missing; sequencing was by immunoSEQ multiplex PCR. The data show 85,000 to 110,000 clones, with approximately 89% seen just once and 20% held by the top ten. Comment on this clone: Distinct nucleotide sequences in the sample also encode this CDR3.

J was trimmed by 2 bases and V by 6 bases; bases with no gene match: 6. Germline V lookup: CDR1 KGHSH, CDR2 LQKENI. This CDR3 spans 15 amino acids. The sample was peripheral blood, taken on day 0 of AZD1222 vaccination. The sequence derives from an adult in good health. The chain is built from TRBV18 and TRBJ2-2; 7 bases match TRBD1. The CDR3 region has the DNA TGTGCCAGCTCGCAGAACAGGGGTAACACCGGGGAGCTGTTTTTT. Protein product: CASSQNRGNTGELFF.